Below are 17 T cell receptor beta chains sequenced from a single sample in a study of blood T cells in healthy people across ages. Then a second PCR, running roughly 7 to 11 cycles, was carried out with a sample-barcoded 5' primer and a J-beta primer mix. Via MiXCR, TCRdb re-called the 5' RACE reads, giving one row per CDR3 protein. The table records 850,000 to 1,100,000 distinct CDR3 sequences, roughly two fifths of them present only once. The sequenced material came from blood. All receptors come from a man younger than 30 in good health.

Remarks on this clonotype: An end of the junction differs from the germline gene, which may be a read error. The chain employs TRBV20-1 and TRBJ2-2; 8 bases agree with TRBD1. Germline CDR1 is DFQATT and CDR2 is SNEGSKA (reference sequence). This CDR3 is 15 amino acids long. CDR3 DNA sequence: TGCAGTGCTCACCTTGGGACAGGAGGGACCGGGGAGTTGTTTTTT. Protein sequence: CSAHLGTGGTGELFF.

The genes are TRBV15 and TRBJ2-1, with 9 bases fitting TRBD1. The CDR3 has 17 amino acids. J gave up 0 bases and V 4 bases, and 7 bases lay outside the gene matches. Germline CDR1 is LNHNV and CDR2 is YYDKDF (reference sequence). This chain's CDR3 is CATSTPDRGYSYNEQFF. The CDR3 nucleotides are TGTGCCACCAGCACACCTGACAGGGGGTACTCCTACAATGAGCAGTTCTTC.

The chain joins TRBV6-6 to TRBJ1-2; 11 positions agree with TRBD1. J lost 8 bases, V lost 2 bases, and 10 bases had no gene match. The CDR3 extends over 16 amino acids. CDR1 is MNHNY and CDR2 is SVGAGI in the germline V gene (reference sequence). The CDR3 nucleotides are TGTGCCAGCAGTTACCTTCCCCGGGGACAGGGGGAAGGCTACACCTTC. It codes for CASSYLPRGQGEGYTF.

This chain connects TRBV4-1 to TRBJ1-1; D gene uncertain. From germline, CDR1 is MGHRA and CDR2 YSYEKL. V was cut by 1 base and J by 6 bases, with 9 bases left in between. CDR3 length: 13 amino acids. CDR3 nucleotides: TGCGCCAGCAGCCAAGTTGTTCGGGCTGAAGCTTTCTTT. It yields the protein CASSQVVRAEAFF.

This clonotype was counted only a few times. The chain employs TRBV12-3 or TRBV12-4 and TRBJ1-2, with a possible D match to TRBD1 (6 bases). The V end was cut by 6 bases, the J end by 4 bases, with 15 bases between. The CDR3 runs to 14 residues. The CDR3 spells CASSTGGGAYGYTF. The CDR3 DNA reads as TGTGCCAGCAGCACTGGGGGCGGGGCCTATGGCTACACCTTC.

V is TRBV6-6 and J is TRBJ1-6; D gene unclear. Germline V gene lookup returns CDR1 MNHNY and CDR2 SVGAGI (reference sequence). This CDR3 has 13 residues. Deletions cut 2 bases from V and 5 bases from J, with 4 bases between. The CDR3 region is CASSYTDNSPLHF. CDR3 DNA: TGTGCCAGCAGTTACACGGATAATTCACCCCTCCACTTT.

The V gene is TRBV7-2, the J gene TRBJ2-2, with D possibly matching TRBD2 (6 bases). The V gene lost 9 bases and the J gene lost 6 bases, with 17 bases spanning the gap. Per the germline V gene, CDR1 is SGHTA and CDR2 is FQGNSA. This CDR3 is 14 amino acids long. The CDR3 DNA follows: TGTGCCAGTCGTCTAGCGAATCGAGCCGGGGAGCTGTTTTTT. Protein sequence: CASRLANRAGELFF.

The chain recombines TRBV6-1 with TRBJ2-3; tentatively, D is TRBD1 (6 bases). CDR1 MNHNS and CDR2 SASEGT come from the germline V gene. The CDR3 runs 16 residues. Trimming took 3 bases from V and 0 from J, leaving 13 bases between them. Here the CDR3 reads CASSDPTGSSTDTQYF. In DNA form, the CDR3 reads TGTGCCAGCAGTGACCCGACAGGATCTAGCACAGATACGCAGTATTTT.

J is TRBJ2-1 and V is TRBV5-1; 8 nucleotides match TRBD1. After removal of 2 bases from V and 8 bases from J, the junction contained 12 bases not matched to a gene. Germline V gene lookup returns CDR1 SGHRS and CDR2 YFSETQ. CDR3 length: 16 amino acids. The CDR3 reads CASSLTGGRRYDEQFF. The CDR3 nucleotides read TGCGCCAGCAGCTTAACAGGGGGACGAAGGTACGATGAGCAGTTCTTC.

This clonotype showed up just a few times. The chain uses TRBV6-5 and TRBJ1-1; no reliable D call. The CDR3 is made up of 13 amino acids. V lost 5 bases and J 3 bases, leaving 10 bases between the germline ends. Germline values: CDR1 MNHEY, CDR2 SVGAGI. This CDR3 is CASSDGVDTEAFF. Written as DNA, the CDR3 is TGTGCCAGCAGTGATGGGGTCGACACTGAAGCTTTCTTT.

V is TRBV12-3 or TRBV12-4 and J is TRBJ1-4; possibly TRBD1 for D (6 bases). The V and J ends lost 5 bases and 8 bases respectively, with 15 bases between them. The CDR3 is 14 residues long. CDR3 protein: CASSAGQHREKLFF. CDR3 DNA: TGTGCCAGCAGTGCTGGACAGCACCGAGAAAAACTGTTTTTT.

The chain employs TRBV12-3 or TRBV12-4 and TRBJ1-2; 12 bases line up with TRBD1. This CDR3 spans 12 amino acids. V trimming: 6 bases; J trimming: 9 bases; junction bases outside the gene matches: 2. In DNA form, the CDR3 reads TGTGCCAGCAGCGGGACAGGGGGCCGCTACACCTTC. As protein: CASSGTGGRYTF.

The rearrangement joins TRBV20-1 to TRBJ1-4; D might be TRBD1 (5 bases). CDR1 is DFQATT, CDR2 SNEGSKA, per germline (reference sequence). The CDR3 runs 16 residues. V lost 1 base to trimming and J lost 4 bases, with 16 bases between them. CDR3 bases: TGCAGTGCTAGAGCCCAGGGCGGGTGGGATAATGAAAAACTGTTTTTT. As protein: CSARAQGGWDNEKLFF.

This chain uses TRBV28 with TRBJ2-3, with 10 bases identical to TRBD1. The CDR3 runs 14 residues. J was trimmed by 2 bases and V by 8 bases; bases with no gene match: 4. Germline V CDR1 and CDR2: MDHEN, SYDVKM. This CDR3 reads CASGTGASTDTQYF. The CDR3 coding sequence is TGTGCCAGCGGGACAGGGGCGTCCACAGATACGCAGTATTTT.

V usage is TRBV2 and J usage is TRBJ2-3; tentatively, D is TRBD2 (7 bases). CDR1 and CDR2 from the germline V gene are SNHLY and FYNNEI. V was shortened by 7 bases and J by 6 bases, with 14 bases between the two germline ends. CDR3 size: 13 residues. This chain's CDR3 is CASKRGGVDTQYF. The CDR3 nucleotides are TGTGCCAGCAAAAGGGGGGGCGTCGATACGCAGTATTTT.

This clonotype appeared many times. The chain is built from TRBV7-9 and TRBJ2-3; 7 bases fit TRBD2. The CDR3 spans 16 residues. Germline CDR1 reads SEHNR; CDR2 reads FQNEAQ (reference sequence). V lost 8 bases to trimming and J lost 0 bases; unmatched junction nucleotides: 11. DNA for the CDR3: TGTGCCAGCGTCCCTCCTAGCGGCTCTAGCACAGATACGCAGTATTTT. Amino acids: CASVPPSGSSTDTQYF.

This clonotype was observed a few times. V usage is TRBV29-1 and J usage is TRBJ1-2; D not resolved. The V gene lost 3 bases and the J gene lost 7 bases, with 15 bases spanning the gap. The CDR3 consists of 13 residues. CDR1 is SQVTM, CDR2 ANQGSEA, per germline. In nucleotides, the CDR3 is TGCAGCGTTGAGGGGAGGGAGTGGAGTGGCTACACCTTC. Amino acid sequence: CSVEGREWSGYTF.